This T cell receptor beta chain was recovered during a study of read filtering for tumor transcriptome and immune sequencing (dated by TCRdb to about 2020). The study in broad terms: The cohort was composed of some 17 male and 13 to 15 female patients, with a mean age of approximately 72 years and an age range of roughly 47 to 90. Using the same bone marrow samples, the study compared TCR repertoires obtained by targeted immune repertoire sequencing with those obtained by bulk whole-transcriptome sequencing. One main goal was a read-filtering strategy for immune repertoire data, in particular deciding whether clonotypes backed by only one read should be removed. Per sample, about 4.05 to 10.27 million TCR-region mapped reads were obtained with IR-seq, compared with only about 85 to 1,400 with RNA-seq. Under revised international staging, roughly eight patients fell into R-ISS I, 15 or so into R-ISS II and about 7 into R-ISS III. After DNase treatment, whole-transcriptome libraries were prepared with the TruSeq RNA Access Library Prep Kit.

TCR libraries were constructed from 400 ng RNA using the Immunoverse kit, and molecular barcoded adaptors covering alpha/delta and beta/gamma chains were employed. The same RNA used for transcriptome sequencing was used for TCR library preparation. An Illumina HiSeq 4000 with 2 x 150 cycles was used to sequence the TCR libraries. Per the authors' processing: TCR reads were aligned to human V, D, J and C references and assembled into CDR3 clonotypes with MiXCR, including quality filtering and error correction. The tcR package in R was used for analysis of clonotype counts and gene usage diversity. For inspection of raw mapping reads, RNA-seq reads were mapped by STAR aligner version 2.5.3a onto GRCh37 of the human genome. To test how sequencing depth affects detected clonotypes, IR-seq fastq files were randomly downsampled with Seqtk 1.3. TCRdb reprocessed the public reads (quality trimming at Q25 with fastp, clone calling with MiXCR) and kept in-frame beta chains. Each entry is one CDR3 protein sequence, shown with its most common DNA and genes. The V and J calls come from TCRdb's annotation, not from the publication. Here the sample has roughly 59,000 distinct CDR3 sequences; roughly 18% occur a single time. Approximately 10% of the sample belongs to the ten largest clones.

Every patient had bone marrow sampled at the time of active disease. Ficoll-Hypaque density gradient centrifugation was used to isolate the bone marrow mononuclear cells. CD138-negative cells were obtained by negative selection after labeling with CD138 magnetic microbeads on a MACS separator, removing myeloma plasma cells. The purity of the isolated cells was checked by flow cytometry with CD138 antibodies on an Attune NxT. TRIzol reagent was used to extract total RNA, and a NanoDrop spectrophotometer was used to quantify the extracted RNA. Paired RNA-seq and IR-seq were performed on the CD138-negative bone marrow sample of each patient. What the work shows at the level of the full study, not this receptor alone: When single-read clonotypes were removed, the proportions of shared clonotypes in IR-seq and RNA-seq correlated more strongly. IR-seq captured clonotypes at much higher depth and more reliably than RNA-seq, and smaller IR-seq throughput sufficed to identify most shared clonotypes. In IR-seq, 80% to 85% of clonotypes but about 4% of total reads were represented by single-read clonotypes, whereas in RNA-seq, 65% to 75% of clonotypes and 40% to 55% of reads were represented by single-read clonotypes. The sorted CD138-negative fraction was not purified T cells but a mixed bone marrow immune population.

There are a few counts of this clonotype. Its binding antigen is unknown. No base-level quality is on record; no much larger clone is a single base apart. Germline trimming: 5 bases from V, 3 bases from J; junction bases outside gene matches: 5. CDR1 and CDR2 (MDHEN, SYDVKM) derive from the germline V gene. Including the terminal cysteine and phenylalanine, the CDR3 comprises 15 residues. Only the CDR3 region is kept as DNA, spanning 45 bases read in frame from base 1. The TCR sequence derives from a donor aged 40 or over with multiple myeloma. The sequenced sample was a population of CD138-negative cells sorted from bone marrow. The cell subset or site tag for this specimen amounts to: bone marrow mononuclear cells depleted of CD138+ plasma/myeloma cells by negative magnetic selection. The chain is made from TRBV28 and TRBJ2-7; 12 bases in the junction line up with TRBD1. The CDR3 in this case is CASSDGDRGHYEQYF. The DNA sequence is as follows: TGTGCCAGCAGTGACGGGGACAGGGGGCACTACGAGCAGTACTTC.